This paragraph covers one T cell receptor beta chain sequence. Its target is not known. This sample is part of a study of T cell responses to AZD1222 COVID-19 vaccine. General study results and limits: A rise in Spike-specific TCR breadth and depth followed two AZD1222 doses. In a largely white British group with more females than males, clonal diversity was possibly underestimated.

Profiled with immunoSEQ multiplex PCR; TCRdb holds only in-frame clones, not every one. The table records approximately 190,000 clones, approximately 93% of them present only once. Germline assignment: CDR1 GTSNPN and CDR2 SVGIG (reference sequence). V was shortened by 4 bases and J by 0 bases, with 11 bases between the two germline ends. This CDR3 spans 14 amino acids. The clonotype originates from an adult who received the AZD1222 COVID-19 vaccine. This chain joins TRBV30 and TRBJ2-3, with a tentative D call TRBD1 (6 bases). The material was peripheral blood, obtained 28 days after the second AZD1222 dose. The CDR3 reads CAWTTGLSTDTQYF. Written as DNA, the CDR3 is TGTGCCTGGACGACAGGCCTGAGCACAGATACGCAGTATTTT.